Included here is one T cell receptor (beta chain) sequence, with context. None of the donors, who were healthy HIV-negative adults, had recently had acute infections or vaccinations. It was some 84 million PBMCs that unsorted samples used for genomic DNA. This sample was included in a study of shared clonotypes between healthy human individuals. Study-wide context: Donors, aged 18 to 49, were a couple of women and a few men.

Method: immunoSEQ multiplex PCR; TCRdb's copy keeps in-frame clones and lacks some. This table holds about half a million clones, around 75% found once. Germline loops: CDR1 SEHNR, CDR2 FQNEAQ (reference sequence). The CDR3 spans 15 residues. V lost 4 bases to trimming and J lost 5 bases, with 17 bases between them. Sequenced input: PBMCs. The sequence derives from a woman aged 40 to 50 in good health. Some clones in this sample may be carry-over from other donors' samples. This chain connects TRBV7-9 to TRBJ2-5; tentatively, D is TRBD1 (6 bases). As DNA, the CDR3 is TGTGCCAGCAGCTCCACCACCAGGGGTTCTGAGACCCAGTACTTC. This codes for CASSSTTRGSETQYF.